Listed here is a single T cell receptor (beta chain). This clonotype was detected only a few times. What this receptor recognizes is not known. No clone much larger than this one lies a single base away; base qualities are absent. As encoded in the germline V gene, CDR1 is ENHRY while CDR2 is SYGVKD. CDR3 length: 16 amino acids, cysteine to phenylalanine. Only CDR3 DNA remains: 48 bases, in frame from the first base. Between the V and J ends, shortened by 4 bases and 3 bases respectively, the junction contains 19 bases. This sample is part of a study of tumor and adjacent non-tumor tissue in lung cancer (dated by TCRdb to the late 2010s). General notes on the study: Of the cohort, over 9 patients had adenocarcinoma, 2 had squamous cell carcinoma and 1 had small cell lung cancer. Ages among the 15 or so patients ranged from about 30 to 85 years, there were around ten men and 5 women, and disease was at TNM stage I to III. A total of roughly 130,000,000 productive TCRbeta reads were generated by sequencing, corresponding to an average of approximately 4.5 million reads per sample. The study compared bulk TCRbeta repertoires from lung tumor tissue and matched distant non-tumor lung tissue of roughly 15 lung cancer patients. A few dozen paired specimens, one tumor and one normal lung sample per patient, were profiled by TCRbeta CDR3 sequencing.

RNA was extracted from bulk unsorted tissue and checked for quality with a NanoDrop ND-1000 and an Agilent 2100. Donors were newly diagnosed lung cancer patients admitted for thoracic surgery in China between August and November 2014, without prior chemotherapy. Anyone who had undergone radiotherapy or chemotherapy before, or who had another cancer at the same time, was left out of the study. Surgical tissue pieces of roughly 1-2 cm3 were preserved in RNAlater solution and stored at -80 °C until use. The study at large found these results: Neither the sequencing platform nor unique molecular identifiers are named or mentioned anywhere in the methods. Only about 15 patients were in the cohort, and the authors stated that larger samples and more detailed clinical data are needed. Significantly higher TCR diversity (inverse Simpson) was observed in tumor tissue than in normal lung tissue (approximately 440 vs 150, P = 0.0075, Mann-Whitney U test). Significantly higher TCR diversity was found in younger patients, and higher tumor TCR diversity was associated with shorter overall and disease-free survival. Because peripheral blood was not sequenced, blood TCRbeta repertoires in the lung cancer patients of the study were not examined. The top 100 clones made up a significantly larger cumulative share of the repertoire in normal lung than in tumor tissue.

The library was generated by multiplex PCR. The data were produced on an Illumina HiSeq 2500. TCRbeta libraries were built by three rounds of nested PCR using primers (Table S4), following protocols modified from ARM-PCR. PCR products of 200-500 bp were gel-excised and purified with the QIAquick gel extraction kit before sequencing. On the authors' methods: Trimmomatic was used to clean the reads, FLASH merged the cleaned reads into complete CDR3 sequences, and MiTCR assigned the sequences to V(D)J germline segments. VDJtools was used to compute clonal diversity as the inverse Simpson's index. In-frame sequences without a premature stop codon were defined as productive reads. In-frame beta chains were kept once TCRdb had trimmed the public reads at Q25 with fastp and called clones with MiXCR. Entries that share a CDR3 protein sequence are merged under the most common genes and DNA. The V and J calls and clone size are TCRdb's, not the authors'. This sample lists about 93,000 distinct CDR3 sequences; just over 65% were detected once. The ten largest clones represent roughly 18% of the sample.

The rearranged chain carries TRBV10-3 and TRBJ2-7; matching of 5 bases hints at TRBD1 as the D gene. The origin of this receptor is a man between 60 and 75 years old with non-small cell lung cancer. The specimen was lung tumor tissue. The CDR3 protein is CAISGGLTAPDYEQYF. The DNA reads TGTGCCATCAGTGGGGGATTGACAGCACCAGACTACGAGCAGTACTTC.